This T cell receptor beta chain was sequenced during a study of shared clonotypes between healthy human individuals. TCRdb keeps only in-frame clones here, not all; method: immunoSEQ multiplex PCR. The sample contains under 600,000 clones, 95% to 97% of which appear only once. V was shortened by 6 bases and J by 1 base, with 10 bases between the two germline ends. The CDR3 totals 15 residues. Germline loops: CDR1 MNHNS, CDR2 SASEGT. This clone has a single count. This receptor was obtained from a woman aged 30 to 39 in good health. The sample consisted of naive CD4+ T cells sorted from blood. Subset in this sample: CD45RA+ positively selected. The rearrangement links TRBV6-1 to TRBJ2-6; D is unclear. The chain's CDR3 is CASSRDGSGANVLTF. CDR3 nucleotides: TGTGCCAGCAGCAGAGACGGTTCTGGGGCCAACGTCCTGACTTTC.